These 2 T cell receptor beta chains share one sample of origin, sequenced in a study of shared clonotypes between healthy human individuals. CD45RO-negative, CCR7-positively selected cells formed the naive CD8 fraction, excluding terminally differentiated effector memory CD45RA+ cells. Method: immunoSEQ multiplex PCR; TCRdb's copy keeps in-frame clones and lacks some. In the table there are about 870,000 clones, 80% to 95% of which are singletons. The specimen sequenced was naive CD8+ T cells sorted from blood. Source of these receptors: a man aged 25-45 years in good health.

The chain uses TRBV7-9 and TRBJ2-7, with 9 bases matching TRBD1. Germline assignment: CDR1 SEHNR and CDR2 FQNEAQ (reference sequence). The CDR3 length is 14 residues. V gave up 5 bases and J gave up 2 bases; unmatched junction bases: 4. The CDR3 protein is CASSGRDRAYEQYF. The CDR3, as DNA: TGTGCCAGCAGCGGCCGGGACAGGGCCTACGAGCAGTACTTC.

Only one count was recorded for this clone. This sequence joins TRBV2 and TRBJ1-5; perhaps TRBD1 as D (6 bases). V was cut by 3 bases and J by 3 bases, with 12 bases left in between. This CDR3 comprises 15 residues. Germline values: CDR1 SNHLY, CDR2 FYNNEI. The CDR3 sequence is CASSEYRAHNQPQHF. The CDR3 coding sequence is TGTGCCAGCAGTGAGTACAGGGCCCACAATCAGCCCCAGCATTTT.